What follows is one T cell receptor (beta chain) and its context. Amplification of TCR beta CDR3 regions used RNA transcripts. Second-round multiplex PCR came after a first-round RT-PCR that employed HTBI primers. TCRdb reanalysed the multiplex PCR reads using MiXCR and keeps one entry per CDR3 protein. The repertoire includes 340,000 or so distinct CDR3 sequences, 17% of them detected once, and more than 9% sits in the top ten. This record comes from a study of Graves' ophthalmopathy and Graves' hyperthyroidism. V was trimmed by 8 bases and J by 6 bases, leaving 4 bases between them. The CDR3 covers 10 residues. CDR1 MNHEY and CDR2 SVGEGT come from the germline V gene.

This chain uses TRBV6-2 or TRBV6-3 with TRBJ2-2, with D unresolved. This clonotype was obtained from an adult man with Graves' ophthalmopathy. Sequencing was carried out using peripheral blood. DNA for the CDR3: TGTGCCAGCGGGCCCGGGGAGCTGTTTTTT. Translating it yields CASGPGELFF.